Listed here is a single TCR beta chain. Data came from immunoSEQ multiplex PCR; TCRdb stores just in-frame clones and leaves some out. The profile shows about 72,000 clones, roughly nine tenths of them singletons. The data are from a study of T cell changes during pregnancy in multiple sclerosis. The V end lost 3 bases, the J end lost 0 bases, and 5 bases lay between the germline ends. Germline V gives CDR1 MNHEY, CDR2 SMNVEV (reference sequence). CDR3 length equals 13 residues. The sample in question was peripheral blood, obtained in the second trimester of pregnancy. The sequence was collected from a female donor with multiple sclerosis, enrolled in a pregnancy study. V gene TRBV27 combines with J gene TRBJ1-1; D unclear. Here the CDR3 reads CASSFVLNTEAFF. The CDR3 nucleotides read TGTGCCAGCAGTTTCGTATTGAACACTGAAGCTTTCTTT.